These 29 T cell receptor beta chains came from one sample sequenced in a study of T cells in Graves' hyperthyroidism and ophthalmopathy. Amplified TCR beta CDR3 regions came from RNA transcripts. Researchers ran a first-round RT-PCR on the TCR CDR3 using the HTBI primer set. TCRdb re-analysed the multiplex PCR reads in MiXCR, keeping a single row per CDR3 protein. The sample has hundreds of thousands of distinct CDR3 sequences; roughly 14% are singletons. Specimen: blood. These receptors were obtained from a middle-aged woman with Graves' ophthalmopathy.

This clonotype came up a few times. CDR3 nucleotides: TGTGCCAGCAGCTTAGTCTTCCGCCGAAACCTTGGAAACACCATATATTTT. Protein: CASSLVFRRNLGNTIYF. This chain connects TRBV11-1 to TRBJ1-3; unclear D gene. Trimming cost V 1 base and J 3 bases, with 16 bases left between them. CDR1 SGHAT and CDR2 FQDESV come from the germline V gene (reference sequence). There are 17 residues in the CDR3.

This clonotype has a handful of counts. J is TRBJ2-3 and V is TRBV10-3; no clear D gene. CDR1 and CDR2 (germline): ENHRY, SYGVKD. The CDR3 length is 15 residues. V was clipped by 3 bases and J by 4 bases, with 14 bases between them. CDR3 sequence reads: CAISDKLAAPDTQYF. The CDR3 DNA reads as TGTGCCATCAGTGATAAGCTTGCAGCCCCAGATACGCAGTATTTT.

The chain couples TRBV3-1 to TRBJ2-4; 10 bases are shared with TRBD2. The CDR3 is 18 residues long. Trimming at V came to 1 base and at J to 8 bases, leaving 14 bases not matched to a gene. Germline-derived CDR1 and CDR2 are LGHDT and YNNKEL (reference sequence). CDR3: CASSQGPSSGSGGDIQYF. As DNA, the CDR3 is TGTGCCAGCAGCCAAGGACCTTCTAGCGGGAGTGGCGGGGACATTCAGTACTTC.

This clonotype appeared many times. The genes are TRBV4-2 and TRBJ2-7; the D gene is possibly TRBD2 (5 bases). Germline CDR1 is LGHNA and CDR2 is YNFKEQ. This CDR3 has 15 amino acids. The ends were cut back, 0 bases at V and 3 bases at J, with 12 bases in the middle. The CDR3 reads CASSQDRKRIYEQYF. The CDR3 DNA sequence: TGTGCCAGCAGCCAAGATAGGAAGCGGATCTACGAGCAGTACTTC.

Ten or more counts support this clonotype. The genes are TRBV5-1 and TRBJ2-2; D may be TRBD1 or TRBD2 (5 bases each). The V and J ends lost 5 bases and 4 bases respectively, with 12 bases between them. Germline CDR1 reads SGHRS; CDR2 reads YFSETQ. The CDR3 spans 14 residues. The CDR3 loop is CASRAGGSTGELFF. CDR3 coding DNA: TGCGCCAGCAGAGCTGGGGGAAGCACCGGGGAGCTGTTTTTT.

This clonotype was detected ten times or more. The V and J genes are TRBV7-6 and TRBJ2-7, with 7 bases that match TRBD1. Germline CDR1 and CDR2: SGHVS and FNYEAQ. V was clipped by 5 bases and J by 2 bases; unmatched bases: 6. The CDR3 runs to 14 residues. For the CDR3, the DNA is TGTGCCAGCAGCACGACAGGGTCGGCCTACGAGCAGTACTTC. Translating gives CASSTTGSAYEQYF.

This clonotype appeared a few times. The CDR3 DNA sequence: TGTGCCAGCAGGGCCTACAGGACGCAAGAGACCCAGTACTTC. Translation gives CASRAYRTQETQYF. V is TRBV6-1 and J is TRBJ2-5, with a tentative D call TRBD1 (5 bases). Trimming took off 6 bases at V and 2 bases at J, with 13 bases between the two ends. The CDR3 length is 14 residues. The germline gives CDR1 MNHNS, CDR2 SASEGT.

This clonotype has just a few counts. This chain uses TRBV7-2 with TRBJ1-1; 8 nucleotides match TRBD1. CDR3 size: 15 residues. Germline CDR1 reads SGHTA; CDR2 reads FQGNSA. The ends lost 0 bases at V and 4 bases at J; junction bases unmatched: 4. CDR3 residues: CASSLARQGITEAFF. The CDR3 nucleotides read TGTGCCAGCAGCTTAGCCCGACAGGGGATCACTGAAGCTTTCTTT.

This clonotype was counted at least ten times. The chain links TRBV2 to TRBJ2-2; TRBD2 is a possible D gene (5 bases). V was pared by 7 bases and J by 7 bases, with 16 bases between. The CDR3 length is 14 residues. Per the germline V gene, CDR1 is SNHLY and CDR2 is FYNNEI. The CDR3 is CASTLDARDGELFF. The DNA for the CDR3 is TGTGCCAGCACCTTGGACGCCCGGGACGGGGAGCTGTTTTTT.

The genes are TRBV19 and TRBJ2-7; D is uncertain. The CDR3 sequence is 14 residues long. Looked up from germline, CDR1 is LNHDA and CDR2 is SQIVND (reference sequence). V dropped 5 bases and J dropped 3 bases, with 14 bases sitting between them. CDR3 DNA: TGTGCCAGTAGTCCTCGGACGGAAAACTACGAGCAGTACTTC. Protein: CASSPRTENYEQYF.

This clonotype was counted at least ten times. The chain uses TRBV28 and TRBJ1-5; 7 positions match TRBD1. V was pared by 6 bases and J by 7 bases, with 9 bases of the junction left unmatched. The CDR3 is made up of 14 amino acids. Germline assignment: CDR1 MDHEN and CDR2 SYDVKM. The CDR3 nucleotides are TGTGCCAGCAGAGAAACAGGGGCGGGACAGCCCCAGCATTTT. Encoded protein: CASRETGAGQPQHF.

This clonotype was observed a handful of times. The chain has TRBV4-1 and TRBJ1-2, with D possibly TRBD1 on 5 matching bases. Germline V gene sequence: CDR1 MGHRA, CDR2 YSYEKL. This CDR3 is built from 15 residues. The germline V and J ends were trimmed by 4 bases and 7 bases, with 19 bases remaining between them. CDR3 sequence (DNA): TGCGCCAGCAGCCCAAGATCCGGGACGGTGGGTGGCTACACCTTC. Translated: CASSPRSGTVGGYTF.

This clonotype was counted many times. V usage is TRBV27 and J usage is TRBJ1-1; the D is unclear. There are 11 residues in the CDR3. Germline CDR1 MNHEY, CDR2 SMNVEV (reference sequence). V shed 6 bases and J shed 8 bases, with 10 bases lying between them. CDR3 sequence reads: CASRGAGEAFF. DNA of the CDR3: TGTGCCAGCAGAGGAGCAGGAGAAGCTTTCTTT.

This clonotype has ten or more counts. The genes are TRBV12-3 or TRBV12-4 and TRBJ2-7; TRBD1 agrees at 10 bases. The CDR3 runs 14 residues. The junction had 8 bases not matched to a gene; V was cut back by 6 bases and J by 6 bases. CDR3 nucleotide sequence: TGTGCCAGCAGCTCCGGACAGGGGGTTGGCGAGCAGTACTTC. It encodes CASSSGQGVGEQYF.

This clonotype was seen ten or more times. Here the CDR3 reads CASSSNRGEQYF. As DNA, the CDR3 is TGTGCCAGCAGTTCCAACAGGGGCGAGCAGTACTTC. V is TRBV28 and J is TRBJ2-7, with 7 bases matching TRBD1. There are 12 residues in the CDR3. With 4 bases clipped from V and 6 bases from J, the junction kept 3 bases outside the gene matches. Germline CDR1 is MDHEN and CDR2 is SYDVKM.

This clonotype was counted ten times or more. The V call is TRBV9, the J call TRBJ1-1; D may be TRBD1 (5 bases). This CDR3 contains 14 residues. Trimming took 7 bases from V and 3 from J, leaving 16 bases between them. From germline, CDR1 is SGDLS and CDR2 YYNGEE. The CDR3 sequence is CASSAGGSDTEAFF. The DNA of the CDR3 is TGTGCCAGCTCCGCGGGGGGGAGCGACACTGAAGCTTTCTTT.

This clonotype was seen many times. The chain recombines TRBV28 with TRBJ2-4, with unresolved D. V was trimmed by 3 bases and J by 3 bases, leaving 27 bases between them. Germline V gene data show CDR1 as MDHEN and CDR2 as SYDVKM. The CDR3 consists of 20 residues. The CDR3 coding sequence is TGTGCCAGCAGTTTTTCGGAACCGCCCCCGGACGGAGCTCGCAAAAACATTCAGTACTTC. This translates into CASSFSEPPPDGARKNIQYF.

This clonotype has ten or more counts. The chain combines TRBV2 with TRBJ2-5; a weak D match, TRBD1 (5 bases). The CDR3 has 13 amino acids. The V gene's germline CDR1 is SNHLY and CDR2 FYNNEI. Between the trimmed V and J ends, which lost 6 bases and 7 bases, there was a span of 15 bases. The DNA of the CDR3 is TGTGCCAGCAGCCCTCAGGGCCGCGGGACCCAGTACTTC. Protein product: CASSPQGRGTQYF.

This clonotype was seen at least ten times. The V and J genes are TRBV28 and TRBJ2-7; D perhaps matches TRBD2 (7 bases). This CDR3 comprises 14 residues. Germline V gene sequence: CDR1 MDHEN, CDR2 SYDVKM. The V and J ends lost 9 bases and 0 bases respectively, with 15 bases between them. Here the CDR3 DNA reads TGTGCCAGTCATGTGGGGGGGCTCTCCTACGAGCAGTACTTC. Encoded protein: CASHVGGLSYEQYF.

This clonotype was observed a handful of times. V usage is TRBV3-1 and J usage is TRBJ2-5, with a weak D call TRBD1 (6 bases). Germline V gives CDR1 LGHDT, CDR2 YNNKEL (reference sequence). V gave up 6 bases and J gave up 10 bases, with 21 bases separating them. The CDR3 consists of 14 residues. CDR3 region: CASSTGTPNRSQYF. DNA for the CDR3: TGTGCCAGCAGTACCGGGACACCGAACCGAAGCCAGTACTTC.

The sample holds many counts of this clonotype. CDR3: CASSLGRVAEAFF. DNA for the CDR3: TGTGCCAGCAGCTTAGGCAGGGTAGCTGAAGCTTTCTTT. The V call is TRBV7-2, the J call TRBJ1-1; maybe TRBD1 (5 bases). Trimming stripped 1 base from V and 6 bases from J, with 9 bases between. Germline lookup yields CDR1 SGHTA and CDR2 FQGNSA. The length of the CDR3 is 13 residues.

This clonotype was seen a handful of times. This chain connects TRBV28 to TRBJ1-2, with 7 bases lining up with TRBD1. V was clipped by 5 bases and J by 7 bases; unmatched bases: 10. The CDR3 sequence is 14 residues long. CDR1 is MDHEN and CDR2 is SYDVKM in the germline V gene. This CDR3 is CASSTGERVAGYTF. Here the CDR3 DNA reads TGTGCCAGCAGTACAGGGGAACGGGTCGCTGGCTACACCTTC.

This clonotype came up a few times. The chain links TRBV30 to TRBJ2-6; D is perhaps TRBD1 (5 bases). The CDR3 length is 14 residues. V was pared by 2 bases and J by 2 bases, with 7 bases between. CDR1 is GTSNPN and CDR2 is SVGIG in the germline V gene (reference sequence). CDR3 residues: CAWSLTAGANVLTF. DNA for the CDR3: TGTGCCTGGAGTTTGACAGCTGGGGCCAACGTCCTGACTTTC.

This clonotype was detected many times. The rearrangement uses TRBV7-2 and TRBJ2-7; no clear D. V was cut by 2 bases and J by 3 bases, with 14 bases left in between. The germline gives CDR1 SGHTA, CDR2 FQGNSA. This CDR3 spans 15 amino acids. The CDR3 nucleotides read TGTGCCAGCAGCTTAAAGGGCGACGGGCTCTACGAGCAGTACTTC. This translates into CASSLKGDGLYEQYF.

CDR3 sequence reads: CASSVETGLGYTF. The DNA for the CDR3 is TGTGCCAGCAGTGTCGAGACAGGGCTTGGCTACACCTTC. This rearrangement joins TRBV6-1 to TRBJ1-2; 7 bases fit TRBD1. CDR3 size: 13 residues. Germline assignment: CDR1 MNHNS and CDR2 SASEGT. Germline trimming cut 4 bases from V and 7 bases from J; bases unmatched to any gene: 6.

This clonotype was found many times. The CDR3 DNA is TGTGCCAGCAGTCCCTCCGGCGTGTACGAGCAGTACTTC. Encoded protein: CASSPSGVYEQYF. The V gene is TRBV27, the J gene TRBJ2-7; D gene ambiguous. The CDR3 consists of 13 residues. Germline values: CDR1 MNHEY, CDR2 SMNVEV (reference sequence). Trimming pared 5 bases from V and 4 bases from J, leaving 12 bases between.

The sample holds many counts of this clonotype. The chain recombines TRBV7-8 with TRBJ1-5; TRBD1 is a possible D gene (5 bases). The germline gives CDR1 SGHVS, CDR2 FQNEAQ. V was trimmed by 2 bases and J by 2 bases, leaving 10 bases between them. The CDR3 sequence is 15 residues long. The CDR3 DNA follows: TGTGCCAGCAGCTTACACAGGAAGGGCAATCAGCCCCAGCATTTT. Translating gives CASSLHRKGNQPQHF.

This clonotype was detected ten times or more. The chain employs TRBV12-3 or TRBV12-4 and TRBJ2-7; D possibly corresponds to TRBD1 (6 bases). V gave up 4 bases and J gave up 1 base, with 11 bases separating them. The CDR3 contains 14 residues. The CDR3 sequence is CASSSWGPSYEQYF. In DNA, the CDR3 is TGTGCCAGCAGTTCATGGGGGCCTTCCTACGAGCAGTACTTC.

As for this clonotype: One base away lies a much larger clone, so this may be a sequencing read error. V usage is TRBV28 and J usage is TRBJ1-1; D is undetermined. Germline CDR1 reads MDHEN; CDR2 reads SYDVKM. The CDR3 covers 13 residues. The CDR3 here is CSSSFDLRSEAFF. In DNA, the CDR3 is TGTTCCAGCAGTTTCGACCTCAGGTCTGAAGCTTTCTTT.